A selection of T cell receptor beta chains follows, all from one sample in a study of blood T cell repertoires in COVID-19. The table came from immunoSEQ multiplex PCR; TCRdb's copy has only in-frame clones and leaves some out. This sample carries approximately 300,000 clones, 80% to 95% of them seen once, and the ten largest clones take 6.5% to 8%. The sequenced sample was peripheral blood. The receptors stem from a woman in her twenties or thirties with COVID-19, enrolled during active disease. The CDR3 runs from the conserved cysteine through the conserved F or W. A D gene is named only where the DNA matches it firmly. Only some rows state a clone size, as once, few, many or a class for expanded clones.

CDR3 DNA: TGTGCCAGCAGCAGTACAGGATCACCCCTCCACTTT
CDR3 protein: CASSSTGSPLHF
clone size: -
D gene: -
V gene: TRBV3-1/TRBV3-2
J gene: TRBJ1-6

CDR3 DNA: TGTGCCAGCAGTGAAGGCAGAACCTACGAGCAGTACTTC
CDR3 protein: CASSEGRTYEQYF
clone size: -
D gene: -
V gene: TRBV2
J gene: TRBJ2-7

CDR3 DNA: TGTGCCAGTAGTATTCCTATCGGTCTGTACAATGAGCAGTTCTTC
CDR3 protein: CASSIPIGLYNEQFF
clone size: -
D gene: -
V gene: TRBV19
J gene: TRBJ2-1

CDR3 DNA: TGTGCCAGCAGTGGGGCGGGAGGGCCAAGGGAGACCCAGTACTTC
CDR3 protein: CASSGAGGPRETQYF
clone size: -
D gene: TRBD2
V gene: TRBV5-4
J gene: TRBJ2-5

CDR3 DNA: TGCAGTGCTAGTGTCGACAGGGGCTATGGCTACACCTTC
CDR3 protein: CSASVDRGYGYTF
clone size: -
D gene: TRBD1
V gene: TRBV20-1
J gene: TRBJ1-2

CDR3 DNA: TGTGCCAGCAGCCCGCAGGGAATCGCAACTAATGAAAAACTGTTTTTT
CDR3 protein: CASSPQGIATNEKLFF
clone size: -
D gene: -
V gene: TRBV3-1/TRBV3-2
J gene: TRBJ1-4

CDR3 DNA: TGTGCCAGTTCCCCTCGGCCAGGGGGGGCCAACGTCCTGACTTTC
CDR3 protein: CASSPRPGGANVLTF
clone size: -
D gene: -
V gene: TRBV28
J gene: TRBJ2-6

CDR3 DNA: TGTGCCAGCAGCCTCAAGACTAGCGGACAAGAGACCCAGTACTTC
CDR3 protein: CASSLKTSGQETQYF
clone size: -
D gene: TRBD2
V gene: TRBV5-4
J gene: TRBJ2-5

CDR3 DNA: TGTGCCAGCAGCGCTCAAGGTAGCGGGAGCGCAGATACGCAGTATTTT
CDR3 protein: CASSAQGSGSADTQYF
clone size: many
D gene: TRBD2
V gene: TRBV6-4
J gene: TRBJ2-3

CDR3 DNA: TGTGCCAGCAGCTCAAGGGGGGGCGCCGGCAATCAGCCCCAGCATTTT
CDR3 protein: CASSSRGGAGNQPQHF
clone size: -
D gene: -
V gene: TRBV7-8
J gene: TRBJ1-5

CDR3 DNA: TGTGCCAGTAGTCCAGCGACCGGGCCCCAGCATTTT
CDR3 protein: CASSPATGPQHF
clone size: -
D gene: -
V gene: TRBV19
J gene: TRBJ1-5

CDR3 DNA: TGTGCCAGCAGCTTAGGAAGCGGTTCGAACACCGGGGAGCTGTTTTTT
CDR3 protein: CASSLGSGSNTGELFF
clone size: -
D gene: -
V gene: TRBV7-9
J gene: TRBJ2-2

CDR3 DNA: TGTGCCAGCAGTGAAGGAACAGGGACCCACGAGCAGTACTTC
CDR3 protein: CASSEGTGTHEQYF
clone size: -
D gene: -
V gene: TRBV2
J gene: TRBJ2-7

CDR3 DNA: TGTGCCAGCAGCGTAGGGACAGGGGGCCCCTACGAGCAGTACTTC
CDR3 protein: CASSVGTGGPYEQYF
clone size: -
D gene: TRBD1
V gene: TRBV9
J gene: TRBJ2-7

CDR3 DNA: TGTGCCAGCAGCGCCGGGACAGGCGAGACCGGGGAGCTGTTTTTT
CDR3 protein: CASSAGTGETGELFF
clone size: -
D gene: TRBD1
V gene: TRBV5-8
J gene: TRBJ2-2

CDR3 DNA: TGTGCCAGCAGCCCCCCCGGGGTTGGCTCCCACGAGCAGTACTTC
CDR3 protein: CASSPPGVGSHEQYF
clone size: -
D gene: -
V gene: TRBV7-9
J gene: TRBJ2-7

CDR3 DNA: TGTGCCAGCAGTCTCAACGGACAGGGAAACATTCAGCCCCAGCATTTT
CDR3 protein: CASSLNGQGNIQPQHF
clone size: few
D gene: TRBD1
V gene: TRBV28
J gene: TRBJ1-5

CDR3 DNA: TGTGCCAGCAGCTTAGGGGGACTAATGTACCAAGAGACCCAGTACTTC
CDR3 protein: CASSLGGLMYQETQYF
clone size: once
D gene: TRBD2
V gene: TRBV11-2
J gene: TRBJ2-5

CDR3 DNA: TGTGCCAGCAGCCCCAGGGACAGGGGGCTTCACGAGCAGTACTTC
CDR3 protein: CASSPRDRGLHEQYF
clone size: -
D gene: TRBD1
V gene: TRBV11-1
J gene: TRBJ2-7

CDR3 DNA: TGTGCCAGCAGTTACGAGTCGGGAGGCTCCTACAATGAGCAGTTCTTC
CDR3 protein: CASSYESGGSYNEQFF
clone size: -
D gene: TRBD2
V gene: TRBV6-6
J gene: TRBJ2-1

CDR3 DNA: TGTGCCAGCAGCTTAGTAGGGGGGAACACCGGGGAGCTGTTTTTT
CDR3 protein: CASSLVGGNTGELFF
clone size: once
D gene: -
V gene: TRBV7-9
J gene: TRBJ2-2

CDR3 DNA: TGTGCCTGGCAAGCGACAGGGGGTCGAAACACCATATATTTT
CDR3 protein: CAWQATGGRNTIYF
clone size: -
D gene: TRBD1
V gene: TRBV30
J gene: TRBJ1-3

CDR3 DNA: TGTGCCAGCAGTTTATCTTCTTTCGGGAGTCAGCCCCAGCATTTT
CDR3 protein: CASSLSSFGSQPQHF
clone size: -
D gene: -
V gene: TRBV28
J gene: TRBJ1-5

CDR3 DNA: TGTGCCAGCAGCATAACGGAGGGGAGACTTAGCAATCAGCCCCAGCATTTT
CDR3 protein: CASSITEGRLSNQPQHF
clone size: -
D gene: -
V gene: TRBV6-2/TRBV6-3
J gene: TRBJ1-5

CDR3 DNA: TGTGCCAGCAGCTTAGCACTAGCGGCATCCTACGAGCAGTACTTC
CDR3 protein: CASSLALAASYEQYF
clone size: -
D gene: TRBD2
V gene: TRBV11-2
J gene: TRBJ2-7

CDR3 DNA: TGTGCCAGCAGCTTCGGCAGCGCAGATACGCAGTATTTT
CDR3 protein: CASSFGSADTQYF
clone size: -
D gene: -
V gene: TRBV7-9
J gene: TRBJ2-3

CDR3 DNA: TGTGCCACCAGTGGGGCCCGGGACAGGGGAATTGACGAGCAGTACTTC
CDR3 protein: CATSGARDRGIDEQYF
clone size: -
D gene: TRBD1
V gene: TRBV24-1
J gene: TRBJ2-7

CDR3 DNA: TGTGCCAGCAGTTGGGCCCGCAATCAGCCCCAGCATTTT
CDR3 protein: CASSWARNQPQHF
clone size: few
D gene: -
V gene: TRBV12-3/TRBV12-4
J gene: TRBJ1-5

CDR3 DNA: TGTGCCTGGAGTGGGGACAGGGGACAGACCCAGTACTTC
CDR3 protein: CAWSGDRGQTQYF
clone size: -
D gene: TRBD1
V gene: TRBV30
J gene: TRBJ2-5

CDR3 DNA: TGTGCCAGCAGCGGGGGGACAGGGGCCGGCTATGGCTACACCTTC
CDR3 protein: CASSGGTGAGYGYTF
clone size: -
D gene: TRBD1
V gene: TRBV7-2
J gene: TRBJ1-2

CDR3 DNA: TGTGCCAGCAGCTTGGCCAGGGTAGCTAACTATGGCTACACCTTC
CDR3 protein: CASSLARVANYGYTF
clone size: -
D gene: -
V gene: TRBV5-4
J gene: TRBJ1-2

CDR3 DNA: TGTGCCAGCAGCCAGGAGGACAGGGGAGGGAATCAGCCCCAGCATTTT
CDR3 protein: CASSQEDRGGNQPQHF
clone size: -
D gene: TRBD1
V gene: TRBV3-1/TRBV3-2
J gene: TRBJ1-5

CDR3 DNA: TGTGCCTGGAGTCTTAATGAGCAGTTCTTC
CDR3 protein: CAWSLNEQFF
clone size: -
D gene: -
V gene: TRBV30
J gene: TRBJ2-1

CDR3 DNA: TGTGCCAGCAGTGAAGGGGGCTTGGGCGGCAATCAGCCCCAGCATTTT
CDR3 protein: CASSEGGLGGNQPQHF
clone size: once
D gene: -
V gene: TRBV25-1
J gene: TRBJ1-5

CDR3 DNA: TGTGCCAGCAGTGAAGGAGACCCGGGCTCCTACGAGCAGTACTTC
CDR3 protein: CASSEGDPGSYEQYF
clone size: -
D gene: -
V gene: TRBV2
J gene: TRBJ2-7

CDR3 DNA: TGTGCCAGCAGTGAAGATGGTCAGGGTAGATCACCCCTCCACTTT
CDR3 protein: CASSEDGQGRSPLHF
clone size: -
D gene: -
V gene: TRBV2
J gene: TRBJ1-6

CDR3 DNA: TGTGCCAGCAGCCCTCTGGCGGGAGATGGGACAGATACGCAGTATTTT
CDR3 protein: CASSPLAGDGTDTQYF
clone size: -
D gene: TRBD2
V gene: TRBV9
J gene: TRBJ2-3

CDR3 DNA: TGTGCCATCAGCGGACAGGGCGACTACGAGCAGTACTTC
CDR3 protein: CAISGQGDYEQYF
clone size: -
D gene: TRBD1
V gene: TRBV10-3
J gene: TRBJ2-7

CDR3 DNA: TGTGCCACCAGTGATCCGGGACAGGAGTCAGATACGCAGTATTTT
CDR3 protein: CATSDPGQESDTQYF
clone size: -
D gene: TRBD1
V gene: TRBV24-1
J gene: TRBJ2-3

CDR3 DNA: TGTGCCAGCAGCGTTGCGGGCTATGGCTACACCTTC
CDR3 protein: CASSVAGYGYTF
clone size: -
D gene: -
V gene: TRBV9
J gene: TRBJ1-2

CDR3 DNA: TGTGCCAGCAGTACCCTAGAGATTCGTCAAAGCACAGATACGCAGTATTTT
CDR3 protein: CASSTLEIRQSTDTQYF
clone size: -
D gene: -
V gene: TRBV27
J gene: TRBJ2-3

CDR3 DNA: TGTGCCAGCAGCGGGGAGTCTTTGAGCGGAAACACCATATATTTT
CDR3 protein: CASSGESLSGNTIYF
clone size: -
D gene: -
V gene: TRBV9
J gene: TRBJ1-3

CDR3 DNA: TGTGCCTGGAGTGGGGGGGAACTTGCCAAAAACATTCAGTACTTC
CDR3 protein: CAWSGGELAKNIQYF
clone size: -
D gene: -
V gene: TRBV30
J gene: TRBJ2-4

CDR3 DNA: TGTGCCAGCAGTGATCAGGGGAGGGACACTGAAGCTTTCTTT
CDR3 protein: CASSDQGRDTEAFF
clone size: -
D gene: -
V gene: TRBV2
J gene: TRBJ1-1

CDR3 DNA: TGTGCCAGCAGCTTTGTACAGAGCAATCAGCCCCAGCATTTT
CDR3 protein: CASSFVQSNQPQHF
clone size: -
D gene: -
V gene: TRBV5-5
J gene: TRBJ1-5

CDR3 DNA: TGTGCCAGCACCCAGAGTCAACGGGACTATGGCTACACCTTC
CDR3 protein: CASTQSQRDYGYTF
clone size: -
D gene: -
V gene: TRBV3-1/TRBV3-2
J gene: TRBJ1-2

CDR3 DNA: TGTGCCAGCAGTGACAGGGTAGTGGATGGCTACACCTTC
CDR3 protein: CASSDRVVDGYTF
clone size: -
D gene: TRBD1
V gene: TRBV6-6
J gene: TRBJ1-2